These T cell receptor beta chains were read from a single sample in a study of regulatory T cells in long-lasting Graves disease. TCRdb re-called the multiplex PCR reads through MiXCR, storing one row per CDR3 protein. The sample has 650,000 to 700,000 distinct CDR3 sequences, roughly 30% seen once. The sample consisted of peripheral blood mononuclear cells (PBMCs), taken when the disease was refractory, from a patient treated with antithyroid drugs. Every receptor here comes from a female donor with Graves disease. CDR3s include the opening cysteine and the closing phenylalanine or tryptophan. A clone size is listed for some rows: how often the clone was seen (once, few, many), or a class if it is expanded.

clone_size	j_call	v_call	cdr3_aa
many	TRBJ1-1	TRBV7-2	CASSLPDRGYTEAFF
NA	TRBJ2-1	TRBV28	CASSLKNEQFF
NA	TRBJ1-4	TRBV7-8	CASSPRGNNEKLFF
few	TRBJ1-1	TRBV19	CASSIPLGQGNTEAFF
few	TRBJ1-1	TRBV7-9	CASSLSPDPSTEAFF
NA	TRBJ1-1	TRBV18	CASSPPRQELEAFF
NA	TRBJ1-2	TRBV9	CASSVSRQDSNYGYTF
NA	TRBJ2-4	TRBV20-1	CSAARQATKNIQYF
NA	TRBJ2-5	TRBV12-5	CASGLYPRDRAPQETQYF
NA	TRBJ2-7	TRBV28	CASSRQVSYEQYF
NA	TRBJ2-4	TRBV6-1	CASSLGERNIQYF
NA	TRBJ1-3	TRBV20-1	CSARDRSKGDFLNTIYF
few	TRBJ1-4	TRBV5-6	CASSPTFQGLEEKLFF
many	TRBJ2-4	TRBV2	CASESISGKNIQYF